Following are 25 T cell receptor beta chains from one sample sequenced in a study of T cell changes during pregnancy in multiple sclerosis. TCRdb's copy holds only in-frame clones and misses some; the assay was immunoSEQ multiplex PCR. The sample has some 70,000 clones, 90% to 95% seen once. Specimen: peripheral blood, collected in the second trimester of pregnancy. The source of these receptors is a female donor in good health, enrolled as a control in a pregnancy study.

The CDR3: CASSFFGSGTEAFF. The CDR3, as DNA: TGTGCCAGCAGCTTCTTCGGATCGGGCACTGAAGCTTTCTTT. The rearrangement links TRBV11-2 to TRBJ1-1; D call uncertain. From germline, CDR1 is SGHAT and CDR2 FQNNGV. The CDR3 is 14 residues long. V dropped 3 bases and J dropped 4 bases, with 12 bases sitting between them.

J is TRBJ1-1 and V is TRBV4-1, with D perhaps matching TRBD1 (5 bases). The V end lost 4 bases, the J end lost 7 bases, and 10 bases lay between the germline ends. CDR1 is MGHRA and CDR2 is YSYEKL in the germline V gene. The length of the CDR3 is 12 residues. The CDR3 is CASSLPGGEAFF. The CDR3 DNA follows: TGCGCCAGCAGCCTACCGGGGGGTGAAGCTTTCTTT.

CDR3 residues: CASSGGTGVWGDTQYF. The CDR3 nucleotides are TGTGCCAGCAGTGGAGGGACCGGAGTTTGGGGCGATACGCAGTATTTT. The chain joins TRBV28 to TRBJ2-3; maybe TRBD2 (6 bases). V was trimmed by 5 bases and J by 6 bases, leaving 21 bases between them. The CDR3 is made up of 16 amino acids. In germline, CDR1 is MDHEN, CDR2 SYDVKM.

The chain uses TRBV7-2 and TRBJ1-2, with D perhaps matching TRBD1 (5 bases). Germline CDR1 SGHTA, CDR2 FQGNSA. The CDR3 has 14 residues. Trimming took off 5 bases at V and 8 bases at J, with 18 bases between the two ends. CDR3 amino acids: CASSRNDGGDGYTF. The CDR3 nucleotides read TGTGCCAGCAGCCGCAACGACGGGGGGGACGGCTACACCTTC.

The V and J genes are TRBV4-3 and TRBJ2-7, with 15 positions matching TRBD2. The CDR3 extends over 16 amino acids. The germline V gene encodes CDR1 LGHNA and CDR2 YSLEER. Trimming took 0 bases from V and 4 from J; bases not matched to a gene: 1. CDR3 in amino acids: CASSQDGLAGGYEQYF. For the CDR3, the DNA is TGCGCCAGCAGCCAAGATGGACTAGCGGGAGGGTACGAGCAGTACTTC.

This clone was seen many times. This chain joins TRBV6-4 and TRBJ1-5, with D possibly TRBD1 on 5 matching bases. Trimming shortened V by 5 bases and J by 7 bases, and 18 bases separated the two germline ends. Germline assignment: CDR1 MRHNA and CDR2 SNTAGT. There are 15 residues in the CDR3. Here the CDR3 DNA reads TGTGCCAGCAGTCCAAGCGCCGGGGGGGGACAGCCCCAGCATTTT. Its translation: CASSPSAGGGQPQHF.

Details on this clone: At one boundary the junction diverges from the germline segment, which might be a read error. The CDR3 region is CASSLAGGNEQFF. The CDR3 nucleotides are TGTGCCAGCAGCCTAGCGGGAGGGAATGAGCAGTTCTTC. This chain joins TRBV7-9 and TRBJ2-1; TRBD2 matches 12 bases. This CDR3 spans 13 amino acids. Germline V CDR1 and CDR2: SEHNR, FQNEAQ (reference sequence).

The chain carries TRBV28 and TRBJ2-3; TRBD2 agrees at 12 bases. The CDR3 extends over 15 amino acids. Looked up from germline, CDR1 is MDHEN and CDR2 is SYDVKM. V shed 6 bases, J shed 3 bases, and the junction held 4 bases outside the gene matches. CDR3 sequence: CASSPSGRVTDTQYF. The CDR3 DNA is TGTGCCAGCAGCCCTAGCGGGAGGGTAACAGATACGCAGTATTTT.

This rearrangement joins TRBV28 to TRBJ2-7, with a weak D call TRBD1 (6 bases). Per germline, CDR1 MDHEN and CDR2 SYDVKM. This CDR3 comprises 15 residues. Trimming took off 4 bases at V and 3 bases at J, with 16 bases between the two ends. The CDR3 protein is CASSSPGHGDYEQYF. The CDR3, as DNA: TGTGCCAGCAGTTCCCCGGGACATGGGGACTACGAGCAGTACTTC.

This chain connects TRBV7-9 to TRBJ1-2; TRBD1 aligns across 10 bases. The CDR3 spans 12 residues. The trim removed 5 bases at V and 8 bases at J, leaving 2 bases unmatched. Germline-derived CDR1 and CDR2 are SEHNR and FQNEAQ (reference sequence). CDR3 DNA sequence: TGTGCCAGCAGCCCGGGACAGGGGGGCTACACCTTC. Amino acid sequence: CASSPGQGGYTF.

The chain employs TRBV6-1 and TRBJ2-3, with TRBD2 matching over 13 bases. Germline V lookup: CDR1 MNHNS, CDR2 SASEGT. This CDR3 is 16 amino acids long. With V trimmed by 1 base and J by 3 bases, 1 base remained unmatched. The chain's CDR3 is CASSEVLAGGTDTQYF. CDR3 DNA sequence: TGTGCCAGCAGTGAAGTACTAGCGGGGGGGACAGATACGCAGTATTTT.

The genes are TRBV5-5 and TRBJ1-1; D is undetermined. With 2 bases removed from V and 11 bases from J, the gap between germline ends came to 16 bases. The CDR3 has 13 amino acids. Per germline, CDR1 SGHKS and CDR2 YYEKEE (reference sequence). The CDR3 loop reads CASSLLDGLGAFF. CDR3 nucleotides: TGTGCCAGCAGCTTACTTGACGGACTAGGCGCTTTCTTT.

The chain links TRBV4-1 to TRBJ1-4; no clear D gene. V was cut by 4 bases and J by 6 bases, with 12 bases left in between. Germline assignment: CDR1 MGHRA and CDR2 YSYEKL. The CDR3 is 14 residues long. This CDR3 is CASSPAARYEKLFF. CDR3 in DNA: TGCGCCAGCAGCCCCGCGGCTAGGTATGAAAAACTGTTTTTT.

The chain recombines TRBV5-1 with TRBJ2-2; TRBD2 matches at 9 bases. The CDR3 contains 19 residues. After removal of 0 bases from V and 0 bases from J, the junction contained 9 bases not matched to a gene. CDR1 and CDR2 (germline): SGHRS, YFSETQ. CDR3 protein: CASSLVGVSGRTNTGELFF. For the CDR3, the DNA is TGCGCCAGCAGCTTGGTGGGTGTTAGCGGGAGAACGAACACCGGGGAGCTGTTTTTT.

The genes are TRBV7-2 and TRBJ2-2; TRBD2 aligns across 8 bases. Germline CDR1 is SGHTA and CDR2 is FQGNSA. Germline trimming cut 5 bases from V and 0 bases from J; bases unmatched to any gene: 5. This CDR3 is built from 16 residues. CDR3 bases: TGTGCCAGCAGCCGGAACGGGGGGGCGAACACCGGGGAGCTGTTTTTT. Translation: CASSRNGGANTGELFF.

The chain couples TRBV27 to TRBJ2-7, with D tentatively TRBD2 (6 bases). V gave up 4 bases and J gave up 0 bases, with 22 bases separating them. The CDR3 has 18 residues. Per germline, CDR1 MNHEY and CDR2 SMNVEV (reference sequence). In DNA form, the CDR3 reads TGTGCCAGCAGTTCCTTATTCAGAAGGCGGGAAACCTCCTACGAGCAGTACTTC. This gives the protein CASSSLFRRRETSYEQYF.

The rearrangement links TRBV28 to TRBJ2-7, with a possible D match to TRBD2 (6 bases). The germline V gene encodes CDR1 MDHEN and CDR2 SYDVKM. V was shortened by 6 bases and J by 4 bases, with 13 bases between the two germline ends. There are 13 residues in the CDR3. The chain's CDR3 is CASSLTSGYEQYF. CDR3 in DNA: TGTGCCAGCAGCCTAACAAGCGGGTACGAGCAGTACTTC.

The chain links TRBV7-9 to TRBJ2-2; D call uncertain. The V gene lost 5 bases and the J gene lost 1 base, with 14 bases spanning the gap. CDR1 SEHNR and CDR2 FQNEAQ come from the germline V gene (reference sequence). The CDR3 totals 16 residues. CDR3 amino acids: CASSQRHKWNTGELFF. Written as DNA, the CDR3 is TGTGCCAGCAGCCAAAGACACAAGTGGAACACCGGGGAGCTGTTTTTT.

This rearrangement joins TRBV28 to TRBJ1-2; D not resolved. Germline CDR1 and CDR2: MDHEN and SYDVKM. Trimming stripped 6 bases from V and 8 bases from J, with 7 bases between. This CDR3 comprises 10 residues. The chain's CDR3 is CASSYEGYTF. The CDR3 DNA is TGTGCCAGCAGCTATGAGGGCTACACCTTC.

A single count supports this clone. CDR3 loop: CASSEQRLSTGELFF. In nucleotides, the CDR3 is TGTGCCAGCAGTGAACAGCGGTTGAGCACCGGGGAGCTGTTTTTT. V gene TRBV2 combines with J gene TRBJ2-2; weak D call: TRBD2 (5 bases). This CDR3 comprises 15 residues. Per germline, CDR1 SNHLY and CDR2 FYNNEI. Trimming removed 2 bases from V and 4 bases from J, with 11 bases in between.

This chain uses TRBV4-1 with TRBJ2-7, with 14 bases identical to TRBD2. CDR1 is MGHRA and CDR2 is YSYEKL in the germline V gene. V shed 0 bases and J 9 bases; nucleotides not matched to a gene: 4. The CDR3 is 15 residues long. As DNA, the CDR3 is TGCGCCAGCAGCCAAGAGGGACTAGCGGGAGTAGGGCAGTACTTC. Its translation: CASSQEGLAGVGQYF.

This chain joins TRBV6-8 and TRBJ2-3; 11 bases line up with TRBD2. CDR3 length equals 16 residues. Germline CDR1 and CDR2: MNHGY and SAAAGT. Trimming removed 3 bases from V and 0 bases from J; junction bases left unmatched: 2. The CDR3 is CASSYIAGGSTDTQYF. The DNA of the CDR3 is TGTGCCAGCAGTTATATAGCGGGGGGGAGCACAGATACGCAGTATTTT.

The rearrangement uses TRBV28 and TRBJ2-3; 7 bases line up with TRBD1. Germline assignment: CDR1 MDHEN and CDR2 SYDVKM. This CDR3 has 15 residues. Trimming at V came to 3 bases and at J to 2 bases, leaving 5 bases not matched to a gene. CDR3 DNA: TGTGCCAGCAGTTTGGGACAGTCAATCACAGATACGCAGTATTTT. Translated, it gives CASSLGQSITDTQYF.

The chain has TRBV6-6 and TRBJ1-2, with D possibly matching TRBD1 (5 bases). The germline V gene encodes CDR1 MNHNY and CDR2 SVGAGI (reference sequence). The CDR3 sequence is 13 residues long. The ends were cut back, 10 bases at V and 8 bases at J, with 20 bases in the middle. The CDR3, as DNA: TGTGCCAACTACGGTGGGGGGGGTGTAGGCTACACCTTC. This gives the protein CANYGGGGVGYTF.

The rearrangement uses TRBV10-2 and TRBJ2-3; D may be TRBD2 (5 bases). In germline, CDR1 is WSHSY, CDR2 SAAADI. This CDR3 comprises 13 residues. The V gene lost 10 bases and the J gene lost 2 bases, with 13 bases spanning the gap. The CDR3 nucleotides read TGCGCCACCGGCGTCGGGAACACAGATACGCAGTATTTT. Its protein is CATGVGNTDTQYF.